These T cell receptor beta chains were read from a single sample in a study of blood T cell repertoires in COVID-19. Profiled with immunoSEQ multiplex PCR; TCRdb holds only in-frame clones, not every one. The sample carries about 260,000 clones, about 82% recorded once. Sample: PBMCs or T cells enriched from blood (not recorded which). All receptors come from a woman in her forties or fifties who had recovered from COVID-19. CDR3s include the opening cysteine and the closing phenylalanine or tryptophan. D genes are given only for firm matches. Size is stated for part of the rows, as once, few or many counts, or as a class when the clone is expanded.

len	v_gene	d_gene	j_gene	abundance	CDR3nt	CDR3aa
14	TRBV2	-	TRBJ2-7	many	TGTGCCAGCAGTGCAAGTACATCAGGATTACCTTGGTACTTC	CASSASTSGLPWYF
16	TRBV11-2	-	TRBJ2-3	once	TGTGCCAGCAGCCTCGCCGGGGGGCTAGGTACAGATACGCAGTATTTT	CASSLAGGLGTDTQYF
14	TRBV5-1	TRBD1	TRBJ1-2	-	TGCGCCAGCAGTGACAGGGGGTTTGACTATGGCTACACCTTC	CASSDRGFDYGYTF
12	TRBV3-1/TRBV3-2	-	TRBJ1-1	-	TGTGCCAGCAGCCAAGGGGCCAGATCAGCTTTCTTT	CASSQGARSAFF
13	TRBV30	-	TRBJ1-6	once	TGTGCCTGGAGTGTGGGACTAAGGGCCAGACTCCACTTT	CAWSVGLRARLHF
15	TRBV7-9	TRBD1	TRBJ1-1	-	TGTGCCAGCAGCTTAAAGGGGGCGCGGGTTGGTGAAGCTTTCTTT	CASSLKGARVGEAFF
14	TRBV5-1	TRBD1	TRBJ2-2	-	TGCGCCAGCAGACCCGGGACAGACGGCCGGGAGCTGTTTTTT	CASRPGTDGRELFF
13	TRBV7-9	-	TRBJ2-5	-	TGTGCCAGCAGCCAACGGGCGGGAGAGACCCAGTACTTC	CASSQRAGETQYF
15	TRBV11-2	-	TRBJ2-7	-	TGTGCCAGCAGCTCCTTAGGGAGTAGCTCCTACGAGCAGTACTTC	CASSSLGSSSYEQYF
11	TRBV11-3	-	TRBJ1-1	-	TGTGCCAGCAGCTTAGGAGGGTTAGCTTTCTTT	CASSLGGLAFF
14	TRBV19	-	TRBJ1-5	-	TGTGCCAGTAGTATCCAGGGGAACAATCAGCCCCAGCATTTT	CASSIQGNNQPQHF
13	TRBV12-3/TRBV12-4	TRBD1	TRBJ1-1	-	TGTGCCAGCAGATCCCAGGGGGAAACTGAAGCTTTCTTT	CASRSQGETEAFF
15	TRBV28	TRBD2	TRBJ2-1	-	TGTGCCAGCAGTTTTCGGTCGCTAGCGGCCGTACCCGAGTTCTTC	CASSFRSLAAVPEFF
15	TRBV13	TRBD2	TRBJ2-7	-	TGTGCCAGCAGCATTAAGGGACTAGCAGGCTACGAGCAGTACTTC	CASSIKGLAGYEQYF
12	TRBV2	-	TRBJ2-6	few	TGTGCCACCCGGGCTGGGGCCAACGTCCTGACTTTC	CATRAGANVLTF
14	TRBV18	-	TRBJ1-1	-	TGTGCCAGCTCACTCGGTTTGTGGAACACTGAAGCTTTCTTT	CASSLGLWNTEAFF
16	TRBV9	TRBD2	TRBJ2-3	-	TGTGCCAGCAGCGCTGGGGGGGGACGTGTCACAGATACGCAGTATTTT	CASSAGGGRVTDTQYF
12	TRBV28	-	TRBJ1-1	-	TGTGCCAGCAGTTTATTGAGGACTGAAGCTTTCTTT	CASSLLRTEAFF
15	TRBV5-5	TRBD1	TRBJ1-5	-	TGTGCCAGCAGCTTCTCGGACAGGAGTAATCAGCCCCAGCATTTT	CASSFSDRSNQPQHF
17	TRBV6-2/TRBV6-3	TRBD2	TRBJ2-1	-	TGTGCCAGCAGTCGCGGACTAGCGGGGAGCTCCTACAATGAGCAGTTCTTC	CASSRGLAGSSYNEQFF
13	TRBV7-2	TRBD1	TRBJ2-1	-	TGTGCCAGCAGCTCCGGACAGGTCAATGAGCAGTTCTTC	CASSSGQVNEQFF
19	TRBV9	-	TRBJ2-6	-	TGTGCCAGCAGCACCCGCCCGGGACAATCTATGACTGGGGCCAACGTCCTGACTTTC	CASSTRPGQSMTGANVLTF
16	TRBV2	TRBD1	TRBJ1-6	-	TGTGCCAGCAGTCCCCAGGGGGAAGCGGCCAATTCACCCCTCCACTTT	CASSPQGEAANSPLHF
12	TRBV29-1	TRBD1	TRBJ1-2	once	TGCAGCGCCCTGACAGGGGGGGGCGGCTACACCTTC	CSALTGGGGYTF
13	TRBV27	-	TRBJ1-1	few	TGTGCCAGCAGCCCGTATATGAACACTGAAGCTTTCTTT	CASSPYMNTEAFF
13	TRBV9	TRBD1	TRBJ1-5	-	TGTGCCAGCAGCGCCACAGGGGTTCAGCCCCAGCATTTT	CASSATGVQPQHF
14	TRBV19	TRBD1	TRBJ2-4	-	TGTGCCAGTAGTATAGGCGCGACAGGGGAAACTCAGTACTTC	CASSIGATGETQYF
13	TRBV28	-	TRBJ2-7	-	TGTGCCAGCAATCCGGGGAGCTCCTACGAGCAGTACTTC	CASNPGSSYEQYF
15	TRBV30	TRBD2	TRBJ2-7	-	TGTGCCTGGAGTGGCCGTGGGGGGAGGGCCTACGAGCAGTACTTC	CAWSGRGGRAYEQYF
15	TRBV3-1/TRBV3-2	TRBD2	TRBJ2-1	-	TGTGCCAGCAGTCTATCTAGCGGGAGGAACAATGAGCAGTTCTTC	CASSLSSGRNNEQFF
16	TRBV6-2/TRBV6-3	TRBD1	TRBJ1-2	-	TGTGCCAGCAGTTACTCCCTCCGGGACAGGGACTATGGCTACACCTTC	CASSYSLRDRDYGYTF
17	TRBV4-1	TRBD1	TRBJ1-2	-	TGCGCCAGCAGCCAAGAGGAGACAGGGGCCTATAACTATGGCTACACCTTC	CASSQEETGAYNYGYTF
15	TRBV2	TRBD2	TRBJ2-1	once	TGTGCCAGCAGTGAAATGGCGGGAGGGCCGGATGAGCAGTTCTTC	CASSEMAGGPDEQFF
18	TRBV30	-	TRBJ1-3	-	TGTGCCTGGAACTACGGGGGAACAGAGGCTCGCTCTGGAAACACCATATATTTT	CAWNYGGTEARSGNTIYF
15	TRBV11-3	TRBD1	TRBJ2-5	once	TGTGCCAGCAGCTTAGGAACGGGACAGGCCGGGACCCAGTACTTC	CASSLGTGQAGTQYF
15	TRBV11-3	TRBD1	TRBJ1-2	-	TGTGCCAGCAGCGAGCGACAGGGAAGTAGATATGGCTACACCTTC	CASSERQGSRYGYTF
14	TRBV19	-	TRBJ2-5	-	TGTGCCAGTAGTATGGGGGCGTACGCGGAGACCCAGTACTTC	CASSMGAYAETQYF
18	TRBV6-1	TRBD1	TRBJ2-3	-	TGTGCCAGCAGTGTCAATCCGGGGACAGGGAATCCCACAGATACGCAGTATTTT	CASSVNPGTGNPTDTQYF
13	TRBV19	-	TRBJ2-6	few	TGTGCCACCAGGGTGAAAGGGGCCAACGTCCTGACTTTC	CATRVKGANVLTF
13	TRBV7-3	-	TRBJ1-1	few	TGTGCCAGCAGCCGGAGACGGGTTGATGAAGCTTTCTTT	CASSRRRVDEAFF
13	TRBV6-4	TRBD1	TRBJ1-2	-	TGTGCCAGCAGTCGGGACAGATCGTATGGCTACACCTTC	CASSRDRSYGYTF
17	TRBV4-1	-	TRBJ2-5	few	TGCGCCAGCAGCCAAGGGATCCAGCGCCGCATTCAAGAGACCCAGTACTTC	CASSQGIQRRIQETQYF
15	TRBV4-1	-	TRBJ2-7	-	TGCGCCAGCAGTCATCTTGGCGGGCTATTCTACGAGCAGTACTTC	CASSHLGGLFYEQYF
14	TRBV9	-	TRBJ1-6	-	TGTGCCAGCAGCGGTGGGGGCGGTTATTCACCCCTCCACTTT	CASSGGGGYSPLHF
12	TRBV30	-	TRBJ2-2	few	TGTGCCTGGAGTGTACGGTCCGGGGAGCTGTTTTTT	CAWSVRSGELFF
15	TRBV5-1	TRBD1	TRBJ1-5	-	TGCGCCAGCAGCCGACAGGGCTATAGCAATCAGCCCCAGCATTTT	CASSRQGYSNQPQHF
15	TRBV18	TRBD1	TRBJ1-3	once	TGTGCCAGCTCACCAGGGACAGGGCTTGGAAACACCATATATTTT	CASSPGTGLGNTIYF
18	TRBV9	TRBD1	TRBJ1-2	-	TGTGCCAGCAGCGTAGAAGTGGTGACAGGGTCCTTCCTCCGCGGCTACACCTTC	CASSVEVVTGSFLRGYTF
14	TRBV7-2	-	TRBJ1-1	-	TGTGCCAGCAGCTTAGGAGGCTGGAGTACTGAAGCTTTCTTT	CASSLGGWSTEAFF
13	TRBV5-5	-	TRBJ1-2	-	TGTGCCAGCAGATGGGGCACAGCGCGGGGCTACACCTTC	CASRWGTARGYTF
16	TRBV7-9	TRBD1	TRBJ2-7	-	TGTGCCAGCAGCCGCGGACAGGGGATAGGCCCCTACGAGCAGTACTTC	CASSRGQGIGPYEQYF
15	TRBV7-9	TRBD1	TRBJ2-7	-	TGTGCCAGCAGTCTATGGGACAGTTGGGCCGACGAGCAGTACTTC	CASSLWDSWADEQYF
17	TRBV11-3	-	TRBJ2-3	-	TGTGCCAGCAGCTTAGGTGTTCAATCGACTAGCACAGATACGCAGTATTTT	CASSLGVQSTSTDTQYF
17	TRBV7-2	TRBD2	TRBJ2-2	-	TGTGCCAGCAGCTTAGCGGTTCCGGCGGGGGTCACCGGGGAGCTGTTTTTT	CASSLAVPAGVTGELFF
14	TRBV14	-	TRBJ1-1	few	TGTGCCAGCAGCCAAGCAGGGATGAACACTGAAGCTTTCTTT	CASSQAGMNTEAFF
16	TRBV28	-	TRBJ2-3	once	TGTGCCAGCAGTCCCTGGTCGGCAGGGGCCACAGATACGCAGTATTTT	CASSPWSAGATDTQYF
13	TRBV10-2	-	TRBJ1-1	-	TGCGCCAGCAGGCTTGACAGGAACACTGAAGCTTTCTTT	CASRLDRNTEAFF
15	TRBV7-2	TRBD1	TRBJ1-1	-	TGTGCCAGCAGCTCTCAGGGGGCAACGAACACTGAAGCTTTCTTT	CASSSQGATNTEAFF